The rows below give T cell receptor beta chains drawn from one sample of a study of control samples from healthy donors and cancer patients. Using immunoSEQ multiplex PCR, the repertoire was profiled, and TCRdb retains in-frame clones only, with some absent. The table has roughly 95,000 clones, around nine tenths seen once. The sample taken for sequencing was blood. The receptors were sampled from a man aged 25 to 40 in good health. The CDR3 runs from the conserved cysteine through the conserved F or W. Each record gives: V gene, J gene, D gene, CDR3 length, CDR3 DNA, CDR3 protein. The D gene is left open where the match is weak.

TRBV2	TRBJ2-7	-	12	TGTGCCAGCAGTACCCAATCCTACGAGCAGTACTTC	CASSTQSYEQYF
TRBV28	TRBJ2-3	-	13	TGTGCCAGCCTGGACCGCCTTCGAAATACGCAGTATTTT	CASLDRLRNTQYF
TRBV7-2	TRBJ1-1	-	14	TGTGCCAGCAGCAGACAGGCTTTGAACACTGAAGCTTTCTTT	CASSRQALNTEAFF
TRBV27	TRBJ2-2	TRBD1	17	TGTGCCAGCAGTTTCTTCGGGACAGGGGCGAACACCGGGGAGCTGTTTTTT	CASSFFGTGANTGELFF
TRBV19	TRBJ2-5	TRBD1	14	TGTGCCAGTAGTACAACAGGGGGCGGAGAGACCCAGTACTTC	CASSTTGGGETQYF
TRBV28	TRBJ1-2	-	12	TGTGCCAGCAGTTTCTCAGGATATGGCTACACCTTC	CASSFSGYGYTF
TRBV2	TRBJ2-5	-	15	TGTGCCAGCAGTGAAGTCCCCGGGACCTTCGAGACCCAGTACTTC	CASSEVPGTFETQYF
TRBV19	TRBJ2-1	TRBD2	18	TGTGCCGTCTCCGGGACACCAGGGACTAGCGGGCTTGGAGATGAGCAGTTCTTC	CAVSGTPGTSGLGDEQFF
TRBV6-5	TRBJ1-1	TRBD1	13	TGTGCCAGCAGTCCCGGACAGGGTAGTTTGGCTTTCTTT	CASSPGQGSLAFF
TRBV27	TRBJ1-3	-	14	TGTGCCAGCAGTTTGTCGGGAGGGGGAAACACCATATATTTT	CASSLSGGGNTIYF
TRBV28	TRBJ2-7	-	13	TGTGCCAGCAACCGATATGTACAGTACGAGCAGTACTTC	CASNRYVQYEQYF
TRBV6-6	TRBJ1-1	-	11	TGTGCCAGCGGGTTATGGACTGAAGCTTTCTTT	CASGLWTEAFF
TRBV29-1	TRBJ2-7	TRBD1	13	TGCAGCGTTGTTCGACAGGGGGCTCTCGAGCAGTACTTC	CSVVRQGALEQYF